The 8 T cell receptor beta chains in this list originate from one sample, sequenced in a study of cytomegalovirus exposure and HLA in healthy donors. Measured with immunoSEQ multiplex PCR; TCRdb has only the in-frame clones, and not every one. The sample yields over 65,000 clones, less than 95% seen once. Specimen: PBMCs. Receptor source: a woman in her late teens or twenties in good health and CMV-seropositive.

This clone showed up just once. This chain uses TRBV9 with TRBJ1-3; 9 nucleotides line up with TRBD1. J was trimmed by 0 bases and V by 0 bases; bases with no gene match: 10. The germline gives CDR1 SGDLS, CDR2 YYNGEE. The length of the CDR3 is 19 residues. CDR3 sequence: CASSVAGTGSYLSGNTIYF. In DNA form, the CDR3 reads TGTGCCAGCAGCGTAGCCGGGACAGGGTCCTATCTCTCTGGAAACACCATATATTTT.

A single count supports this clone. This chain joins TRBV27 and TRBJ1-6; tentative D call: TRBD1 (5 bases). Germline V gives CDR1 MNHEY, CDR2 SMNVEV (reference sequence). The CDR3 consists of 16 residues. V shed 4 bases and J shed 11 bases, with 21 bases lying between them. The CDR3 DNA sequence: TGTGCCAGCAGTTCCCCAGGGCGCTCTCCGGGTCCACCCCTCCACTTT. Translation: CASSSPGRSPGPPLHF.

The gene calls are TRBV7-9 and TRBJ1-1, with D possibly matching TRBD1 (6 bases). Germline V gives CDR1 SEHNR, CDR2 FQNEAQ (reference sequence). This CDR3 is built from 15 residues. V lost 1 base to trimming and J lost 4 bases, with 13 bases between them. The CDR3 DNA is TGTGCCAGCAGCTTAGTAGGCGGGGGGGCCACTGAAGCTTTCTTT. It codes for CASSLVGGGATEAFF.

The rearrangement joins TRBV4-2 to TRBJ2-4, with D possibly TRBD2 on 6 matching bases. There are 18 residues in the CDR3. Germline V lookup: CDR1 LGHNA, CDR2 YNFKEQ. The ends were cut back, 3 bases at V and 1 base at J, with 19 bases in the middle. CDR3 sequence: CASSHQPEGPAAKNIQYF. For the CDR3, the DNA is TGTGCCAGCAGCCACCAACCGGAGGGTCCGGCGGCCAAAAACATTCAGTACTTC.

This rearrangement joins TRBV19 to TRBJ1-2; 7 nucleotides match TRBD1. Germline CDR1 reads LNHDA; CDR2 reads SQIVND (reference sequence). The CDR3 is 15 amino acids. The V segment lost 3 bases and the J segment 2 bases; nucleotides outside the gene matches: 6. The CDR3 protein is CASSIGQGGNYGYTF. CDR3 bases: TGTGCCAGTAGTATCGGGCAGGGGGGCAACTATGGCTACACCTTC. The full variable domain, in which reference TRBV19 and TRBJ1-2 provide the parts outside the CDR3, is DGGITQSPKYLFRKEGQNVTLSCEQNLNHDAMYWYRQDPGQGLRLIYYSQIVNDFQKGDIAEGYSVSREKKESFPLTVTSAQKNPTAFYLCASSIGQGGNYGYTFGSGTRLTVV.

The chain couples TRBV19 to TRBJ2-7, with 7 bases aligning to TRBD1. The CDR3 covers 13 residues. The junction had 6 bases not matched to a gene; V was cut back by 4 bases and J by 6 bases. Germline values: CDR1 LNHDA, CDR2 SQIVND (reference sequence). The CDR3: CASSRTRGTEQYF. For the CDR3, the DNA is TGTGCCAGTAGTAGAACCAGGGGGACCGAGCAGTACTTC.

A single count supports this clone. The CDR3 DNA sequence: TGTGCCAGCAGCCAAGATCGAGGGTTCGAGCAGTACTTC. Translated, it gives CASSQDRGFEQYF. The J gene is TRBJ2-7, the V gene TRBV9; D may be TRBD2 (5 bases). The CDR3 loop spans 13 amino acids. Germline-derived CDR1 and CDR2 are SGDLS and YYNGEE. Between the trimmed V and J ends, which lost 4 bases and 6 bases, there was a span of 14 bases.

The chain employs TRBV5-1 and TRBJ1-5; D may be TRBD1 (5 bases). Germline V lookup: CDR1 SGHRS, CDR2 YFSETQ. The CDR3 spans 15 residues. The V end lost 4 bases, the J end lost 4 bases, and 15 bases lay between the germline ends. The CDR3 DNA reads TGCGCCAGCAGCCCTACTGACAGAGCAAATCAGCCCCAGCATTTT. Its translation: CASSPTDRANQPQHF.